The 18 T cell receptor beta chains below come from one sample, sequenced in a study of regulatory T cells in long-lasting Graves disease. Described time point: newly diagnosed GD, antithyroid drugs for less than 3 months. PBMC-extracted RNA yielded the TCR library. For TCR beta, libraries came from iRepertoire HTBI primers and Arm-PCR of CDR3 regions. TCRdb recomputed calls from the multiplex PCR reads with MiXCR, one row per CDR3 protein. This sample has 400,000 to 550,000 distinct CDR3 sequences, with more than 13% found just once. These data also featured in a second study, about T cells in Graves' hyperthyroidism and ophthalmopathy.

The sample in question was peripheral blood mononuclear cells (PBMCs), obtained at new diagnosis, from a patient treated with antithyroid drugs. These receptors all come from a woman between 25 and 40 years old with Graves disease.

The rearrangement links TRBV6-1 to TRBJ2-1, with D perhaps TRBD2 (6 bases). Per germline, CDR1 MNHNS and CDR2 SASEGT. The germline V and J ends were trimmed by 6 bases and 1 base, with 13 bases remaining between them. The CDR3 has 15 residues. The CDR3 loop reads CASSPTSRSYNEQFF. In nucleotides, the CDR3 is TGTGCCAGCAGCCCGACTAGTAGGTCCTACAATGAGCAGTTCTTC.

The table lists this clonotype with a few counts. The chain joins TRBV9 to TRBJ2-1, with 11 bases identical to TRBD1. This CDR3 is 15 amino acids long. V shed 4 bases and J 8 bases; nucleotides not matched to a gene: 8. Germline lookup yields CDR1 SGDLS and CDR2 YYNGEE. The CDR3 DNA reads TGTGCCAGCAGCCACGTGGGACAGGGGGGCGATGAGCAGTTCTTC. It yields the protein CASSHVGQGGDEQFF.

The chain uses TRBV11-2 and TRBJ2-1; possibly TRBD1 for D (6 bases). The CDR3 is 16 residues long. Between the trimmed V and J ends, which lost 1 base and 6 bases, there was a span of 16 bases. CDR1 is SGHAT and CDR2 is FQNNGV in the germline V gene. The CDR3: CASSLAAQGWVNEQFF. The CDR3 region has the DNA TGTGCCAGCAGCTTAGCAGCACAGGGATGGGTCAATGAGCAGTTCTTC.

This clonotype was observed at least ten times. The chain couples TRBV30 to TRBJ1-4, with 8 bases fitting TRBD1. This CDR3 is built from 13 residues. The germline V gene has CDR1 GTSNPN and CDR2 SVGIG (reference sequence). V lost 7 bases, J lost 6 bases, and 7 bases stayed unmatched. CDR3 protein: CASTTGGHEKLFF. CDR3 nucleotide sequence: TGTGCCTCGACTACAGGGGGTCATGAAAAACTGTTTTTT.

This clonotype turned up a few times. This chain links TRBV12-3 or TRBV12-4 with TRBJ2-6; D call uncertain. The CDR3 consists of 14 residues. V lost 3 bases, J lost 2 bases, and 5 bases lay in between. The CDR3 reads CASSLSAGANVLTF. The CDR3 DNA is TGTGCCAGCAGTTTGTCAGCTGGGGCCAACGTCCTGACTTTC.

This clonotype was seen many times. This rearrangement joins TRBV7-3 to TRBJ2-1, with 9 bases lining up with TRBD2. The ends lost 5 bases at V and 5 bases at J; junction bases unmatched: 10. The CDR3 contains 16 residues. Germline V lookup: CDR1 SGHTA, CDR2 FQGTGA. This CDR3 is CASSTPPAGGNNEQFF. CDR3 bases: TGTGCCAGCAGCACCCCCCCAGCGGGAGGCAACAATGAGCAGTTCTTC.

This clonotype occurred a few times. The V call is TRBV20-1, the J call TRBJ1-5; 8 nucleotides line up with TRBD1. The CDR3 runs 13 residues. The germline CDR1 and CDR2 sequences are DFQATT and SNEGSKA (reference sequence). Trimming took 6 bases from V and 6 from J; bases not matched to a gene: 7. The CDR3 is CSAPGGGGQPQHF. CDR3 nucleotide sequence: TGCAGTGCACCAGGGGGCGGGGGTCAGCCCCAGCATTTT.

There are many counts of this clonotype. The rearrangement links TRBV11-2 to TRBJ2-7, with 9 bases that match TRBD1. Looked up from germline, CDR1 is SGHAT and CDR2 is FQNNGV. J was trimmed by 1 base and V by 4 bases; bases with no gene match: 5. The CDR3 consists of 15 residues. The DNA of the CDR3 is TGTGCCAGCAGCTCCGGGACAGGGCCATCCTACGAGCAGTACTTC. It translates to CASSSGTGPSYEQYF.

This clonotype has a count of ten or more. V is TRBV12-3 or TRBV12-4 and J is TRBJ2-7; D possibly corresponds to TRBD2 (6 bases). There are 13 residues in the CDR3. V dropped 3 bases and J dropped 3 bases, with 9 bases sitting between them. For the CDR3, the DNA is TGTGCCAGCAGTTTGGGCGGGGTCTACGAGCAGTACTTC. Protein sequence: CASSLGGVYEQYF.

V is TRBV9 and J is TRBJ2-1; 7 bases map to TRBD2. This CDR3 contains 16 residues. V gave up 0 bases and J gave up 4 bases; unmatched junction bases: 7. CDR1 and CDR2 (germline): SGDLS, YYNGEE. CDR3 sequence reads: CASSVGGGSVYNEQFF. In DNA form, the CDR3 reads TGTGCCAGCAGCGTAGGTGGCGGGAGTGTGTACAATGAGCAGTTCTTC.

This clonotype was detected ten times or more. The chain joins TRBV27 to TRBJ2-1, with 12 positions matching TRBD2. The J call may be wrong; the DNA end is better matched by TRBJ2-5. Germline lookup yields CDR1 MNHEY and CDR2 SMNVEV (reference sequence). The CDR3 spans 17 residues. The CDR3 spells CASTPHLTSGSSETQYF. In DNA form, the CDR3 reads TGTGCCAGCACCCCACATCTGACTAGCGGGAGTTCCGAGACCCAGTACTTC.

This clonotype was found many times. The chain uses TRBV7-8 and TRBJ1-1, with TRBD1 as a possible D gene (5 bases). The V and J ends lost 1 base and 2 bases respectively, with 11 bases between them. The germline V gene has CDR1 SGHVS and CDR2 FQNEAQ. This CDR3 has 15 residues. DNA of the CDR3: TGTGCCAGCAGCTTAGACAGGAGGGGAAACACTGAAGCTTTCTTT. Residues: CASSLDRRGNTEAFF.

This clonotype was recorded at least ten times. J is TRBJ2-7 and V is TRBV20-1, with D unresolved. Germline lookup yields CDR1 DFQATT and CDR2 SNEGSKA (reference sequence). The V end lost 4 bases, the J end lost 4 bases, and 11 bases lay between the germline ends. The CDR3 is 12 amino acids. The CDR3 region is CSAKRNKYEQYF. The CDR3 DNA reads TGCAGTGCTAAACGAAACAAATACGAGCAGTACTTC.

This clonotype came up many times. The chain links TRBV20-1 to TRBJ2-7; the D is unclear. Trimming took off 5 bases at V and 2 bases at J, with 19 bases between the two ends. The CDR3 totals 15 residues. The germline V gene encodes CDR1 DFQATT and CDR2 SNEGSKA (reference sequence). The CDR3 region is CSARNGGEPTYEQYF. The CDR3 bases are TGCAGTGCTCGGAACGGCGGCGAGCCGACCTACGAGCAGTACTTC.

This clonotype was found many times. This chain links TRBV20-1 with TRBJ2-7; 7 bases line up with TRBD1. The germline V gene has CDR1 DFQATT and CDR2 SNEGSKA (reference sequence). The CDR3 length is 15 residues. Trimming cost V 4 bases and J 2 bases; bases outside gene matches: 11. The DNA for the CDR3 is TGCAGTGCTATGATATGGGACAGTGATACCTACGAGCAGTACTTC. Protein product: CSAMIWDSDTYEQYF.

This clonotype has ten or more counts. The V call is TRBV5-6, the J call TRBJ1-5; no firm D call. V lost 4 bases to trimming and J lost 0 bases, with 11 bases between them. This CDR3 spans 15 amino acids. CDR1 is SGHDT, CDR2 YYEEEE, per germline. CDR3 DNA: TGTGCCAGCAGCGATTGGCAGATTAGCAATCAGCCCCAGCATTTT. Its protein is CASSDWQISNQPQHF.

This clonotype was detected many times. The genes are TRBV19 and TRBJ1-1; a possible D gene is TRBD1 (6 bases). This CDR3 spans 13 amino acids. V was pared by 7 bases and J by 1 base, with 10 bases between. Looked up from germline, CDR1 is LNHDA and CDR2 is SQIVND (reference sequence). CDR3 sequence: CASNRGANTEAFF. CDR3 nucleotides: TGTGCCAGTAATCGGGGGGCGAACACTGAAGCTTTCTTT.

This clonotype was seen at least ten times. The J gene is TRBJ2-7, the V gene TRBV20-1; D may be TRBD1 (5 bases). CDR1 and CDR2 from the germline V gene are DFQATT and SNEGSKA (reference sequence). The CDR3 consists of 15 residues. The V and J ends lost 5 bases and 0 bases respectively, with 17 bases between them. The chain's CDR3 is CSAGAARRASYEQYF. For the CDR3, the DNA is TGCAGTGCTGGGGCCGCGCGCAGGGCCTCCTACGAGCAGTACTTC.